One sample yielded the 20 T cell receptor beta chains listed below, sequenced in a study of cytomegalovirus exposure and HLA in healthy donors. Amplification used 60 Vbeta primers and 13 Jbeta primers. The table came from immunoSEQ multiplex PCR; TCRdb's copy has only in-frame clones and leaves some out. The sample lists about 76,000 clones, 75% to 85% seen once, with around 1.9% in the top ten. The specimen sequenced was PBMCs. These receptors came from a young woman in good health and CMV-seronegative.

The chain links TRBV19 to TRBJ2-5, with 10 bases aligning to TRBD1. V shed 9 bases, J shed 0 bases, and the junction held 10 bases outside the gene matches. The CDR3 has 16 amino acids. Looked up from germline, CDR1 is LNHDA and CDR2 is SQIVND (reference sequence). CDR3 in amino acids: CASSFYGQGDQETQYF. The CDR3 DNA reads TGTGCCAGCAGTTTCTATGGACAGGGGGACCAAGAGACCCAGTACTTC. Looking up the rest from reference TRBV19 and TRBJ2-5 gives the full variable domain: DGGITQSPKYLFRKEGQNVTLSCEQNLNHDAMYWYRQDPGQGLRLIYYSQIVNDFQKGDIAEGYSVSREKKESFPLTVTSAQKNPTAFYLCASSFYGQGDQETQYFGPGTRLLVL.

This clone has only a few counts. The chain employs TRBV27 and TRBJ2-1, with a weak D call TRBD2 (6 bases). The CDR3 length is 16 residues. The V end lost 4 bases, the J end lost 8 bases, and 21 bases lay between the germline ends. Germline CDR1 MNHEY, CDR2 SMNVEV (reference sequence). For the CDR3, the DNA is TGTGCCAGCAGTTCCCTTTCGAGGGAGGCCCTGTATGAGCAGTTCTTC. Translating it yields CASSSLSREALYEQFF.

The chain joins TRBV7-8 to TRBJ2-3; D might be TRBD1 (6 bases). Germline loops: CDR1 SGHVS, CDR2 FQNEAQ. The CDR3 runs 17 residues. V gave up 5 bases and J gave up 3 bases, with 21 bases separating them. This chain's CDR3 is CASSVQSGTLRTDTQYF. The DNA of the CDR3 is TGTGCCAGCAGCGTTCAGTCCGGGACACTACGGACAGATACGCAGTATTTT.

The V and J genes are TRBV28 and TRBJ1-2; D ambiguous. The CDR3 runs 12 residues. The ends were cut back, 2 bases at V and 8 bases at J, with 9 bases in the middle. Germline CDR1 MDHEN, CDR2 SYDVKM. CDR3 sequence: CASSLGHLGYTF. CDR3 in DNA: TGTGCCAGCAGTTTAGGTCACTTGGGCTACACCTTC.

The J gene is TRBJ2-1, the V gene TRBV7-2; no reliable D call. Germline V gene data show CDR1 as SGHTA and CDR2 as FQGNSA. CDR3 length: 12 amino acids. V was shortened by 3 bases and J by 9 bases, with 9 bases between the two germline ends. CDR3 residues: CASSFSSGEQFF. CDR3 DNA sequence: TGTGCCAGCAGCTTTTCTTCGGGTGAGCAGTTCTTC. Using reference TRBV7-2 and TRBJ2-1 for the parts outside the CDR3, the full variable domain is GAGVSQSPSNKVTEKGKDVELRCDPISGHTALYWYRQSLGQGLEFLIYFQGNSAPDKSGLPSDRFSAERTGGSVSTLTIQRTQQEDSAVYLCASSFSSGEQFFGPGTRLTVL.

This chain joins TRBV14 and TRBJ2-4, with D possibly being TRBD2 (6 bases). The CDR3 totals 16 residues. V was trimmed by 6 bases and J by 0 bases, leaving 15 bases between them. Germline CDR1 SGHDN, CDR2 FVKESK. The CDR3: CASSRGRTVAKNIQYF. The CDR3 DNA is TGTGCCAGCAGTCGTGGGAGGACGGTAGCCAAAAACATTCAGTACTTC.

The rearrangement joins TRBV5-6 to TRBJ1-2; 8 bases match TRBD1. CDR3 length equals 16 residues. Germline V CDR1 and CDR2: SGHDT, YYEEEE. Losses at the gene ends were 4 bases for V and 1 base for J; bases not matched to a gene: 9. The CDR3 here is CASSPTGEGFNYGYTF. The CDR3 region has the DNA TGTGCCAGCAGCCCGACAGGGGAGGGGTTTAACTATGGCTACACCTTC.

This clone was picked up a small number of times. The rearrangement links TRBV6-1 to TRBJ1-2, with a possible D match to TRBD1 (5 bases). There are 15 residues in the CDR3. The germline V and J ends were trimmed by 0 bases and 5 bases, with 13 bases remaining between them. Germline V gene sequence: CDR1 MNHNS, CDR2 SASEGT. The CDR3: CASSEAWGVVYGYTF. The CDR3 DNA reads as TGTGCCAGCAGTGAAGCTTGGGGCGTCGTGTATGGCTACACCTTC.

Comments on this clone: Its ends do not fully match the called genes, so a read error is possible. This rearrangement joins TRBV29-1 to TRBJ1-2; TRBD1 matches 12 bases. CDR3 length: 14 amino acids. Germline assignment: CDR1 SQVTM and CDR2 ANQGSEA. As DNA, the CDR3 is TGCAGCGCCGCTGAAGGGACAGGGGGCGGGCAGGTATCGTTC. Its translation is CSAAEGTGGGQVSF.

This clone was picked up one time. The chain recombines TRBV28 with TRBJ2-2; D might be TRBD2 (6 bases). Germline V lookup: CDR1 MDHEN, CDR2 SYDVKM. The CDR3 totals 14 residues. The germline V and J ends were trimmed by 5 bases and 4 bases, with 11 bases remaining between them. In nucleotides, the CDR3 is TGTGCCAGCAGTCGGACTATGGGCACCGGGGAGCTGTTTTTT. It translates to CASSRTMGTGELFF. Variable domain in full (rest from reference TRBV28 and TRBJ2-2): DVKVTQSSRYLVKRTGEKVFLECVQDMDHENMFWYRQDPGLGLRLIYFSYDVKMKEKGDIPEGYSVSREKKERFSLILESASTNQTSMYLCASSRTMGTGELFFGEGSRLTVL.

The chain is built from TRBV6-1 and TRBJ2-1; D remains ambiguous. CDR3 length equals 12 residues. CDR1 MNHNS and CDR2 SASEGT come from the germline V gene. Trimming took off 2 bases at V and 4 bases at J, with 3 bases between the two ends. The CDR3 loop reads CASSEPYNEQFF. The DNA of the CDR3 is TGTGCCAGCAGTGAACCATACAATGAGCAGTTCTTC.

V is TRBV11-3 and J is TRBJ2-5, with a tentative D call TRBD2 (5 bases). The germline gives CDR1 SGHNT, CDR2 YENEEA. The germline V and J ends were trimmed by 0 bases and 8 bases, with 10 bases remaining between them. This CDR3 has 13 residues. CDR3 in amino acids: CASSLDRGDTQYF. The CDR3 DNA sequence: TGTGCCAGCAGCTTAGATCGGGGTGATACCCAGTACTTC.

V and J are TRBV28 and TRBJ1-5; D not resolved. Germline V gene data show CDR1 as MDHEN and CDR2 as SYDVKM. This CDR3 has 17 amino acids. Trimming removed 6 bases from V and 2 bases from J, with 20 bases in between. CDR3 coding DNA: TGTGCCAGCAGCCCTCGCGGATTGGCTGATGGCAATCAGCCCCAGCATTTT. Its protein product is CASSPRGLADGNQPQHF.

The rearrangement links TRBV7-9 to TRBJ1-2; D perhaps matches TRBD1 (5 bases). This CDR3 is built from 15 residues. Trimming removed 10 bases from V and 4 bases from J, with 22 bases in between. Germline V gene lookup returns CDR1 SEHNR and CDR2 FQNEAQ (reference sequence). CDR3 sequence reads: CATKSGGEKSYGYTF. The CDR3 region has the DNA TGTGCCACCAAATCGGGGGGGGAGAAAAGCTATGGCTACACCTTC.

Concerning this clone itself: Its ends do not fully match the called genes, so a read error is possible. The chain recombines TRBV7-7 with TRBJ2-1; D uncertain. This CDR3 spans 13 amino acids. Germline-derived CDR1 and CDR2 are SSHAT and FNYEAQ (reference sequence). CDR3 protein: CASSLDSHNEQFF. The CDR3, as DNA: TGTGCTAGCAGCTTAGACTCCCACAATGAGCAGTTCTTC.

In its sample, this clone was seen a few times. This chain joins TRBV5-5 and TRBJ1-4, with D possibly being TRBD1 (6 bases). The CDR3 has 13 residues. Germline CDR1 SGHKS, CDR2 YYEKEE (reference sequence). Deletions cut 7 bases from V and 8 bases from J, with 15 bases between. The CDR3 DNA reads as TGTGCCAGCCGACTCGACAGGCTAGAAAAACTGTTTTTT. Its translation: CASRLDRLEKLFF.

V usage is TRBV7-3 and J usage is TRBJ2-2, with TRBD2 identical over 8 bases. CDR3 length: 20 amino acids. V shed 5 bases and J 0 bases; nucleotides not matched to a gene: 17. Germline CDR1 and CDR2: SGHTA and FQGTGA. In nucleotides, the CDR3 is TGTGCCAGCAGCCCTCGCCCCCACGGAGCGGGAGTCGCGAACACCGGGGAGCTGTTTTTT. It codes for CASSPRPHGAGVANTGELFF.

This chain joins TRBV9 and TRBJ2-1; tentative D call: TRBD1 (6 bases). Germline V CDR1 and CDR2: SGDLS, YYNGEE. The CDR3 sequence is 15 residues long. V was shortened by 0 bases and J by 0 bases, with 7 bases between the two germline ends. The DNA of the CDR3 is TGTGCCAGCAGCGTAGAGGACAGCTCCTACAATGAGCAGTTCTTC. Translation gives CASSVEDSSYNEQFF.

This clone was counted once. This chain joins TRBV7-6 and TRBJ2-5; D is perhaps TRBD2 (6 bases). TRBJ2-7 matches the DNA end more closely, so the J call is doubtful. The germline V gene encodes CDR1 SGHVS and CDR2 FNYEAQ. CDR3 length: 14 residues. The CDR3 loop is CASKARTNSYEQYF. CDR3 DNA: TGTGCCAGCAAAGCGAGGACTAACTCCTACGAGCAGTACTTC.

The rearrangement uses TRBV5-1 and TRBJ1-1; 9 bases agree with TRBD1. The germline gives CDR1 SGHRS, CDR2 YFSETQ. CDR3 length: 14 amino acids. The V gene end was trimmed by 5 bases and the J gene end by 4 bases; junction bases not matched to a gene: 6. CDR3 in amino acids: CASRTGQGGTEAFF. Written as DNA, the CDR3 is TGCGCCAGCAGAACGGGACAGGGTGGCACTGAAGCTTTCTTT.